These 32 T cell receptor beta chains came from one sample sequenced in a study of blood T cell repertoires in COVID-19. The method was immunoSEQ multiplex PCR; TCRdb's version includes in-frame clones alone and lacks a portion of them. The data contain approximately 170,000 clones, approximately 80% of them singletons. Source material: PBMCs or T cells enriched from blood (not recorded which). The receptors here all came from a man in his fifties who had recovered from COVID-19.

The chain joins TRBV19 to TRBJ1-6; D perhaps matches TRBD1 (6 bases). In germline, CDR1 is LNHDA, CDR2 SQIVND (reference sequence). V was clipped by 8 bases and J by 8 bases, with 16 bases between them. CDR3 length: 14 amino acids. CDR3 sequence reads: CASHVGGLYSPLHF. CDR3 nucleotides: TGTGCCAGTCACGTTGGGGGCTTGTATTCACCCCTCCACTTT.

J is TRBJ2-1 and V is TRBV4-2, with D possibly matching TRBD2 (6 bases). From germline, CDR1 is LGHNA and CDR2 YNFKEQ. V was clipped by 4 bases and J by 12 bases, with 16 bases between them. The length of the CDR3 is 13 residues. CDR3 residues: CASSLEGLRRQFF. The CDR3 region has the DNA TGTGCCAGCAGCCTGGAGGGGTTAAGGAGGCAGTTCTTC.

The rearrangement links TRBV27 to TRBJ2-7; 9 bases align to TRBD1. CDR1 is MNHEY, CDR2 SMNVEV, per germline (reference sequence). The J segment lost 3 bases and the V segment lost 5 bases, leaving 5 bases of the junction unmatched. The length of the CDR3 is 14 residues. For the CDR3, the DNA is TGTGCCAGCAGTCGGACAGGGGAGAGCTACGAGCAGTACTTC. This gives the protein CASSRTGESYEQYF.

V gene TRBV24-1 combines with J gene TRBJ1-6, with D unclear. This CDR3 is built from 14 residues. Trimming cost V 6 bases and J 7 bases, with 12 bases left between them. The germline V gene has CDR1 KGHDR and CDR2 SFDVKD. The CDR3 bases are TGTGCCACCAGTCGCGGCGGACTAAATTCACCCCTCCACTTT. Its protein is CATSRGGLNSPLHF.

J is TRBJ2-1 and V is TRBV28, with 15 bases identical to TRBD2. This CDR3 spans 19 amino acids. CDR1 is MDHEN, CDR2 SYDVKM, per germline. J lost 4 bases, V lost 1 base, and 8 bases had no gene match. CDR3 sequence reads: CASSLLGTSGGLRYNEQFF. CDR3 sequence (DNA): TGTGCCAGCAGTTTATTGGGGACTAGCGGGGGGCTACGTTACAATGAGCAGTTCTTC.

V usage is TRBV29-1 and J usage is TRBJ1-2; possibly TRBD1 for D (6 bases). V was clipped by 2 bases and J by 8 bases, with 18 bases between them. Per germline, CDR1 SQVTM and CDR2 ANQGSEA. The CDR3 consists of 14 residues. The chain's CDR3 is CSVEPRGHTVGYTF. CDR3 DNA sequence: TGCAGCGTTGAACCCAGGGGCCACACTGTAGGCTACACCTTC.

V usage is TRBV6-5 and J usage is TRBJ1-2; possibly TRBD1 for D (5 bases). Trimming removed 6 bases from V and 10 bases from J, with 21 bases in between. The germline gives CDR1 MNHEY, CDR2 SVGAGI. The CDR3 contains 14 residues. The DNA of the CDR3 is TGTGCCAGCAGCCAGATTCGATCAACAGGCCTCTACACCTTC. Protein: CASSQIRSTGLYTF.

The chain uses TRBV12-5 and TRBJ2-5; TRBD2 aligns across 8 bases. Germline assignment: CDR1 LGHNT and CDR2 FRNRAP. J lost 5 bases, V lost 7 bases, and 9 bases had no gene match. The CDR3 contains 14 residues. This CDR3 reads CASARTGGSETQYF. The CDR3 DNA is TGTGCTAGTGCCCGAACGGGGGGGTCGGAGACCCAGTACTTC. Combining the CDR3 with reference TRBV12-5 and TRBJ2-5 gives the whole variable domain DARVTQTPRHKVTEMGQEVTMRCQPILGHNTVFWYRQTMMQGLELLAYFRNRAPLDDSGMPKDRFSAEMPDATLATLKIQPSEPRDSAVYFCASARTGGSETQYFGPGTRLLVL.

The sample holds many counts of this clone. The chain is built from TRBV6-2 or TRBV6-3 and TRBJ2-2; 8 bases agree with TRBD2. This CDR3 has 14 residues. Germline loops: CDR1 MNHEY, CDR2 SVGEGT. The V gene end was trimmed by 5 bases and the J gene end by 6 bases; junction bases not matched to a gene: 5. The CDR3 DNA sequence: TGTGCCAGCAGTCACGGGGGGGCCGCCGGGGAGCTGTTTTTT. Protein product: CASSHGGAAGELFF.

This chain links TRBV9 with TRBJ1-2; 8 nucleotides agree with TRBD1. The CDR3 is 15 amino acids. Looked up from germline, CDR1 is SGDLS and CDR2 is YYNGEE. V lost 0 bases, J lost 6 bases, and 7 bases stayed unmatched. The CDR3 sequence is CASSVGDRLGDGYTF. The DNA for the CDR3 is TGTGCCAGCAGCGTAGGGGACAGGTTGGGCGATGGCTACACCTTC.

This clone was seen just once. The rearrangement links TRBV6-2 or TRBV6-3 to TRBJ2-7; perhaps TRBD1 as D (6 bases). Germline V gene data show CDR1 as MNHEY and CDR2 as SVGEGT. The CDR3 spans 12 residues. Trimming took off 4 bases at V and 3 bases at J, with 7 bases between the two ends. In DNA form, the CDR3 reads TGTGCCAGCAGTTTGGACAGCTACGAGCAGTACTTC. Its protein is CASSLDSYEQYF.

This sequence joins TRBV5-1 and TRBJ2-1, with 9 positions matching TRBD1. Germline V gives CDR1 SGHRS, CDR2 YFSETQ. CDR3 length: 15 residues. The ends lost 5 bases at V and 6 bases at J; junction bases unmatched: 9. The CDR3 nucleotides are TGCGCCAGCAGTAACTCGGACAGGGGAGGCAATGAGCAGTTCTTC. This gives the protein CASSNSDRGGNEQFF.

The CDR3: CASSLRQGLNEKLFF. The CDR3 DNA is TGTGCCAGCAGCTTAAGGCAGGGGCTTAATGAAAAACTGTTTTTT. The rearrangement uses TRBV7-9 and TRBJ1-4; D is perhaps TRBD1 (6 bases). The ends were cut back, 2 bases at V and 4 bases at J, with 11 bases in the middle. The CDR3 length is 15 residues. The germline gives CDR1 SEHNR, CDR2 FQNEAQ (reference sequence).

This chain links TRBV28 with TRBJ1-2, with D perhaps matching TRBD1 (6 bases). Germline lookup yields CDR1 MDHEN and CDR2 SYDVKM. The length of the CDR3 is 14 residues. V gave up 6 bases and J gave up 8 bases, with 19 bases separating them. The CDR3 spells CASRTPGQGRGYTF. Written as DNA, the CDR3 is TGTGCCAGCAGGACACCCGGGCAGGGGCGAGGCTACACCTTC.

V and J are TRBV10-3 and TRBJ2-5, with D perhaps TRBD2 (5 bases). The CDR3 loop spans 14 amino acids. Germline CDR1 is ENHRY and CDR2 is SYGVKD. V shed 4 bases and J shed 1 base, with 10 bases lying between them. In DNA form, the CDR3 reads TGTGCCATCAGTGTCGCGGGCGGCCAAGAGACCCAGTACTTC. Amino acids: CAISVAGGQETQYF.

The V and J genes are TRBV21-1 and TRBJ2-1; the table's D call, TRBD2, was not checked against the DNA. TRBV21-1 is given as a pseudogene. This CDR3 is 17 amino acids long. The CDR3 sequence: CASSRGFGESSYNEQFF. The CDR3 DNA reads TGTGCCAGCAGCAGGGGTTTTGGGGAGAGCTCCTACAATGAGCAGTTCTTC.

The V call is TRBV12-5, the J call TRBJ1-5, with D possibly being TRBD1 (6 bases). The germline V gene has CDR1 LGHNT and CDR2 FRNRAP. The CDR3 extends over 18 amino acids. Deletions cut 4 bases from V and 6 bases from J, with 25 bases between. CDR3 loop: CASGWGQSGARVTQPQHF. In DNA form, the CDR3 reads TGTGCTAGTGGTTGGGGGCAGAGCGGGGCCCGGGTGACTCAGCCCCAGCATTTT.

The chain carries TRBV7-2 and TRBJ1-6, with 10 bases matching TRBD1. The V and J ends lost 4 bases and 10 bases, in that order; junction bases with no gene match: 10. CDR1 is SGHTA and CDR2 is FQGNSA in the germline V gene. This CDR3 has 16 amino acids. CDR3 nucleotides: TGTGCCAGCAGCTCAGAGAGGGGACAGGGGCCCTCACCCCTCCACTTT. Translated, it gives CASSSERGQGPSPLHF.

The chain uses TRBV12-5 and TRBJ1-4, with D possibly being TRBD1 (6 bases). Germline lookup yields CDR1 LGHNT and CDR2 FRNRAP. This CDR3 spans 19 amino acids. Between the trimmed V and J ends, which lost 1 base and 2 bases, there was a span of 20 bases. The CDR3 is CASGLGTGTSAVTNEKLFF. CDR3 DNA sequence: TGTGCTAGTGGTTTGGGCACCGGGACAAGCGCGGTGACTAATGAAAAACTGTTTTTT.

This clone was seen more than once but under ten times. The rearrangement links TRBV5-3 to TRBJ1-5; D not resolved. TRBV5-3 is given ORF status, its function remaining uncertain. The CDR3 extends over 13 amino acids. V shed 6 bases and J shed 7 bases, with 14 bases lying between them. CDR3 amino acids: CARKEGVRQPQHF. CDR3 nucleotide sequence: TGTGCCAGAAAAGAGGGAGTAAGACAGCCCCAGCATTTT.

Only one count was recorded for this clone. The CDR3, as DNA: TGTGCCAGCAGCCAAGATAATCAGGGAGGGGAGGGTGGCTACACCTTC. Translating gives CASSQDNQGGEGGYTF. This chain links TRBV3-1 (or the pseudogene TRBV3-2) with TRBJ1-2, with D possibly TRBD1 on 5 matching bases. V shed 0 bases and J shed 7 bases, with 18 bases lying between them. Germline V gives CDR1 LGHDT, CDR2 YNNKEL (reference sequence). The CDR3 length is 16 residues.

This sequence joins TRBV7-6 and TRBJ2-7; perhaps TRBD1 as D (5 bases). The CDR3 runs 12 residues. V was shortened by 5 bases and J by 7 bases, with 12 bases between the two germline ends. From germline, CDR1 is SGHVS and CDR2 FNYEAQ. The CDR3 loop reads CASSQTGVEQYF. As DNA, the CDR3 is TGTGCCAGCAGCCAAACAGGTGTTGAGCAGTACTTC.

The rearrangement uses TRBV4-2 and TRBJ1-5; D ambiguous. This CDR3 spans 12 amino acids. Germline CDR1 and CDR2: LGHNA and YNFKEQ. V lost 0 bases and J 15 bases, leaving 12 bases between the germline ends. For the CDR3, the DNA is TGTGCCAGCAGCCAAGAGGTCGAGGCCGGGCATTTT. This translates into CASSQEVEAGHF.

The chain recombines TRBV10-1 with TRBJ2-1, with 8 bases aligning to TRBD1. The V segment lost 4 bases and the J segment 3 bases; nucleotides outside the gene matches: 8. The CDR3 loop spans 16 amino acids. Germline-derived CDR1 and CDR2 are WNHNN and SYGVQD (reference sequence). As DNA, the CDR3 is TGCGCCAGCAGTGGGATTCAGGGGGCCATCTACAATGAGCAGTTCTTC. This codes for CASSGIQGAIYNEQFF.

The rearrangement links TRBV4-3 to TRBJ2-7, with 8 bases matching TRBD1. V lost 3 bases, J lost 5 bases, and 6 bases stayed unmatched. The germline V gene has CDR1 LGHNA and CDR2 YSLEER. The CDR3 is 14 residues long. The CDR3 nucleotides are TGCGCCAGCAGCCACACAGGGGGGCTGGACGAGCAGTACTTC. This gives the protein CASSHTGGLDEQYF.

This chain links TRBV20-1 with TRBJ1-1; D not resolved. V shed 1 base and J shed 6 bases, with 6 bases lying between them. Germline V gene lookup returns CDR1 DFQATT and CDR2 SNEGSKA (reference sequence). CDR3 length equals 11 residues. In DNA, the CDR3 is TGCAGTGCTAGAGGGTCGGCTGAAGCTTTCTTT. Protein: CSARGSAEAFF.

This sequence joins TRBV6-2 or TRBV6-3 and TRBJ2-7; D perhaps matches TRBD1 (6 bases). Trimming removed 7 bases at V and 5 bases at J, with 27 bases between. Germline CDR1 MNHEY, CDR2 SVGEGT. The CDR3 has 17 residues. The CDR3 region is CASIPNFPRQGSHEQYF. In nucleotides, the CDR3 is TGTGCCAGCATCCCCAATTTTCCGCGGCAGGGGTCCCACGAGCAGTACTTC.

V usage is TRBV6-5 and J usage is TRBJ1-3, with D uncertain. The CDR3 runs 14 residues. V was trimmed by 5 bases and J by 0 bases, leaving 8 bases between them. From germline, CDR1 is MNHEY and CDR2 SVGAGI. CDR3 region: CASSRGTSGNTIYF. CDR3 coding DNA: TGTGCCAGCAGTCGGGGTACCTCTGGAAACACCATATATTTT.

The CDR3: CASSQGTGGTGELFF. DNA of the CDR3: TGTGCCAGCAGCCAGGGGACAGGGGGCACCGGGGAGCTGTTTTTT. The genes are TRBV9 and TRBJ2-2; 11 bases agree with TRBD1. V lost 4 bases and J lost 4; bases outside the gene matches: 3. This CDR3 has 15 residues. Germline V gene data show CDR1 as SGDLS and CDR2 as YYNGEE.

Points on this clone: Other DNA sequences within the sample encode an identical CDR3. The gene calls are TRBV21-1 and TRBJ2-4; the table assigns TRBD2, which was not confirmed against the DNA. TRBV21-1 is designated a pseudogene. This CDR3 has 17 residues. The CDR3 DNA is TGTGCCAGCAGCAAAGTGCAGAAACTAGAATTCAGGCACATTCAGTACTTC. Encoded protein: CASSKVQKLEFRHIQYF.

V and J are TRBV5-1 and TRBJ1-1; D is perhaps TRBD1 (6 bases). V was shortened by 0 bases and J by 1 base, with 10 bases between the two germline ends. The CDR3 spans 15 residues. Germline V gene sequence: CDR1 SGHRS, CDR2 YFSETQ. The CDR3 nucleotides read TGCGCCAGCAGCTTGGTGGGGGCCGCGAACACTGAAGCTTTCTTT. Protein product: CASSLVGAANTEAFF.

V and J are TRBV5-4 and TRBJ2-7, with a possible D match to TRBD1 (5 bases). The V gene's germline CDR1 is SGHNT and CDR2 YYREEE (reference sequence). The CDR3 length is 13 residues. The V end lost 0 bases, the J end lost 5 bases, and 9 bases lay between the germline ends. The CDR3 region has the DNA TGTGCCAGCAGCTTGGGACAGTCCAACGAGCAGTACTTC. It yields the protein CASSLGQSNEQYF.